One and the same sample provided the 9 T cell receptor beta chains below, sequenced in a study of T cells in narcolepsy (dated by TCRdb to 2016 to 2018). Library preparation was by the immunoSEQ multiplex PCR assay. TCRdb obtained this table from immuneACCESS and retained in-frame rearrangements with V and J assigned. These tables miss some clones; where compared with another copy, unresolved V genes account for less than half of the shortfall, and the remainder is unexplained. Counted in this sample were fewer than 40,000 clones; around four fifths of them appeared once. The leading ten clones occupy 2% to 3% of the sample. Sequencing used CD45RA- memory CD4+ T cells from PBMCs. Per the publication, the cell subset or site label means: memory T cells sorted ex vivo from peripheral blood. These receptors all come from a human donor with narcolepsy.

About this clone: An end of the junction differs from the germline gene, which may be a read error. The chain couples TRBV5-1 to TRBJ1-5, with TRBD1 matching over 7 bases. CDR1 SGHRS and CDR2 YFSETQ come from the germline V gene. There are 15 residues in the CDR3. The CDR3 reads CASSLAGTGNQPQHF. The CDR3 DNA follows: TGTGCCAGCAGCTTGGCCGGGACAGGCAATCAGCCCCAGCATTTT.

This rearrangement joins TRBV5-6 to TRBJ1-4; D remains ambiguous. V gave up 2 bases and J gave up 8 bases, with 13 bases separating them. Germline lookup yields CDR1 SGHDT and CDR2 YYEEEE. The CDR3 has 14 residues. The CDR3, as DNA: TGTGCCAGCAGCTTTTTTAGGGCAGGCGAAAAACTGTTTTTT. As protein: CASSFFRAGEKLFF.

The chain recombines TRBV6-6 with TRBJ2-3; possibly TRBD2 for D (5 bases). V lost 2 bases and J lost 4, with 7 bases in between. CDR1 is MNHNY and CDR2 is SVGAGI in the germline V gene (reference sequence). CDR3 length: 13 residues. The CDR3 region is CASSYQRADTQYF. CDR3 nucleotide sequence: TGTGCCAGCAGTTACCAGAGGGCAGATACGCAGTATTTT.

V gene TRBV7-8 combines with J gene TRBJ2-7; TRBD1 matches 8 bases. Looked up from germline, CDR1 is SGHVS and CDR2 is FQNEAQ. Germline trimming cut 0 bases from V and 0 bases from J; bases unmatched to any gene: 13. This CDR3 has 19 residues. CDR3 loop: CASSLAIGQGRPSSYEQYF. CDR3 nucleotide sequence: TGTGCCAGCAGCTTAGCTATCGGACAGGGACGGCCGAGCTCCTACGAGCAGTACTTC. The whole variable domain, filled in from reference TRBV7-8 and TRBJ2-7, reads GAGVSQSPRYKVAKRGQDVALRCDPISGHVSLFWYQQALGQGPEFLTYFQNEAQLDKSGLPSDRFFAERPEGSVSTLKIQRTQQEDSAVYLCASSLAIGQGRPSSYEQYFGPGTRLTVT.

The chain recombines TRBV2 with TRBJ1-5; TRBD1 aligns across 10 bases. The CDR3 spans 16 residues. Germline V gene sequence: CDR1 SNHLY, CDR2 FYNNEI. Trimming cost V 2 bases and J 7 bases; bases outside gene matches: 8. The CDR3 DNA follows: TGTGCCAGCAGTGAATACGGCGGACAGGGGGGACAGCCCCAGCATTTT. Its translation: CASSEYGGQGGQPQHF.

The gene calls are TRBV19 and TRBJ1-1; no definite D call. The V and J ends lost 10 bases and 1 base respectively, with 13 bases between them. The CDR3 length is 13 residues. Germline CDR1 LNHDA, CDR2 SQIVND (reference sequence). The CDR3 region is CATSSQKNTEAFF. The CDR3 coding sequence is TGTGCCACCTCCAGCCAGAAGAACACTGAAGCTTTCTTT.

The chain is built from TRBV6-1 and TRBJ1-2; D gene ambiguous. Trimming shortened V by 5 bases and J by 10 bases, and 14 bases separated the two germline ends. Germline loops: CDR1 MNHNS, CDR2 SASEGT. This CDR3 has 12 amino acids. CDR3 region: CASSPLAATYTF. CDR3 bases: TGTGCCAGCAGTCCCTTGGCGGCAACCTACACCTTC.

In this sample, this clone turned up a few times. V and J are TRBV7-2 and TRBJ1-5; no reliable D call. V dropped 1 base and J dropped 4 bases, with 8 bases sitting between them. The CDR3 totals 14 residues. Germline CDR1 SGHTA, CDR2 FQGNSA. The chain's CDR3 is CASSLVNNNQPQHF. The CDR3 DNA follows: TGTGCCAGCAGCTTAGTTAACAATAATCAGCCCCAGCATTTT. The whole variable domain, remainder taken from reference TRBV7-2 and TRBJ1-5, is GAGVSQSPSNKVTEKGKDVELRCDPISGHTALYWYRQSLGQGLEFLIYFQGNSAPDKSGLPSDRFSAERTGGSVSTLTIQRTQQEDSAVYLCASSLVNNNQPQHFGDGTRLSIL.

The chain combines TRBV7-3 with TRBJ2-1; 14 nucleotides match TRBD2. J was trimmed by 6 bases and V by 6 bases; bases with no gene match: 7. This CDR3 is built from 16 residues. Germline V gene lookup returns CDR1 SGHTA and CDR2 FQGTGA. The CDR3 region has the DNA TGTGCCAGCAGTCGACTAGCGGGAGGGCCCTCCAATGAGCAGTTCTTC. The encoded protein is CASSRLAGGPSNEQFF.